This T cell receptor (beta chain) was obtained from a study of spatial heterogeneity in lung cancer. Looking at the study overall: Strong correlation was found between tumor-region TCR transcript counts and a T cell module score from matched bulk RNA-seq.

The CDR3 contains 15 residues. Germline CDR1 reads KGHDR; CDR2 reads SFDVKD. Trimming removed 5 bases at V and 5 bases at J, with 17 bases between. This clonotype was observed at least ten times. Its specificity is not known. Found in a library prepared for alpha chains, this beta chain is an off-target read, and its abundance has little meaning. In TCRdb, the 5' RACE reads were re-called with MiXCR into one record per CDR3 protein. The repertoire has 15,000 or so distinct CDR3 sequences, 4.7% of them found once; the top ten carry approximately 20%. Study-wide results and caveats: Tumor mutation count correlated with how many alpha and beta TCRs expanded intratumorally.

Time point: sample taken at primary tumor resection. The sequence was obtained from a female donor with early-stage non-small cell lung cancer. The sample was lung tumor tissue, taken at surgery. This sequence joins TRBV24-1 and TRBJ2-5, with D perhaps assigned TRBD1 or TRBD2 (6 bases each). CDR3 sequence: CATSASRGGRETQYF. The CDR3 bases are TGTGCCACCAGTGCCTCGAGAGGGGGGCGGGAGACCCAGTACTTC.